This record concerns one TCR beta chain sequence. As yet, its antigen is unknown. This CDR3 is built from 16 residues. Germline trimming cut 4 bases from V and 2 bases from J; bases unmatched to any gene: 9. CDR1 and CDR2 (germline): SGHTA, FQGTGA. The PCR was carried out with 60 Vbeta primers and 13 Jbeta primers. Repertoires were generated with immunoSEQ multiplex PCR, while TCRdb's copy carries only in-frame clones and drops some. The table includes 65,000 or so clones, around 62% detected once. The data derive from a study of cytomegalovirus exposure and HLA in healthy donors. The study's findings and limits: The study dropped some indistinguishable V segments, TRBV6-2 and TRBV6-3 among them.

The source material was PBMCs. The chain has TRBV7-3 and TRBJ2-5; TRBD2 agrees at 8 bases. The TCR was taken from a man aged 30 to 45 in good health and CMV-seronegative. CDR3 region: CASSSGASGPQETQYF. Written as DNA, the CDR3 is TGTGCCAGCAGCTCTGGGGCTAGCGGGCCACAAGAGACCCAGTACTTC.